These 10 T cell receptor beta chains were all obtained from the same sample, sequenced in a study of T cell responses to AZD1222 COVID-19 vaccine. TCRdb's table, derived via immunoSEQ multiplex PCR, lists solely in-frame clones and lacks some. The sample carries approximately 140,000 clones, approximately 90% recorded once. The specimen was peripheral blood, collected on day 0 of MenACWY control vaccination. Receptors were obtained from an adult in good health.

The chain recombines TRBV4-2 with TRBJ1-4, with TRBD1 matching over 9 bases. Germline V gene sequence: CDR1 LGHNA, CDR2 YNFKEQ. The ends lost 0 bases at V and 7 bases at J; junction bases unmatched: 6. The CDR3 has 16 amino acids. The CDR3 DNA is TGTGCCAGCAGCCAAGAAGAGACAGGGGGAGGTGAAAAACTGTTTTTT. This sequence encodes CASSQEETGGGEKLFF.

This clone has only a few counts. V usage is TRBV9 and J usage is TRBJ2-7, with 11 positions matching TRBD2. Germline assignment: CDR1 SGDLS and CDR2 YYNGEE. V was clipped by 3 bases and J by 4 bases; unmatched bases: 6. The CDR3 is 15 residues long. CDR3 region: CASSATSGSVYEQYF. Written as DNA, the CDR3 is TGTGCCAGCAGCGCTACTAGCGGGAGTGTTTACGAGCAGTACTTC.

This clone was seen a few times. In nucleotides, the CDR3 is TGTGCCAGCAGGGAGGGGCCGGGCAATCAGCCCCAGCATTTT. It encodes CASREGPGNQPQHF. The rearrangement uses TRBV6-5 and TRBJ1-5; tentatively, D is TRBD1 (5 bases). Germline V lookup: CDR1 MNHEY, CDR2 SVGAGI. The CDR3 has 14 amino acids. Trimming removed 6 bases at V and 2 bases at J, with 11 bases between.

The chain uses TRBV4-2 and TRBJ1-4; TRBD1 agrees at 9 bases. J gave up 5 bases and V 3 bases, and 4 bases lay outside the gene matches. The CDR3 has 15 amino acids. Germline V lookup: CDR1 LGHNA, CDR2 YNFKEQ. The CDR3 DNA reads as TGTGCCAGCAGCCACGGACAGGGGAGGAATGAAAAACTGTTTTTT. Translating gives CASSHGQGRNEKLFF.

J is TRBJ1-1 and V is TRBV18; a weak D match, TRBD1 (6 bases). Per the germline V gene, CDR1 is KGHSH and CDR2 is LQKENI. The CDR3 has 15 residues. V was trimmed by 0 bases and J by 6 bases, leaving 14 bases between them. For the CDR3, the DNA is TGTGCCAGCTCACCACCGAACAGGGATGGCGCTGAAGCTTTCTTT. Translation gives CASSPPNRDGAEAFF.

V gene TRBV9 combines with J gene TRBJ2-1; D may be TRBD1 (6 bases). The CDR3 is 16 residues long. Deletions cut 3 bases from V and 6 bases from J, with 19 bases between. Germline loops: CDR1 SGDLS, CDR2 YYNGEE. The CDR3 region is CASSGGDGGWGNEQFF. CDR3 DNA sequence: TGTGCCAGCAGCGGGGGTGATGGGGGCTGGGGCAATGAGCAGTTCTTC.

In this sample, this clone turned up many times. The J gene is TRBJ1-2, the V gene TRBV30; TRBD1 matches 8 bases. The J segment lost 4 bases and the V segment lost 0 bases, leaving 1 base of the junction unmatched. The CDR3 is made up of 13 amino acids. CDR1 and CDR2 from the germline V gene are GTSNPN and SVGIG (reference sequence). The CDR3 is CAWSVQGAYGYTF. The CDR3 DNA is TGTGCCTGGAGTGTCCAGGGGGCCTATGGCTACACCTTC. Variable domain in full (rest from reference TRBV30 and TRBJ1-2): SQTIHQWPATLVQPVGSPLSLECTVEGTSNPNLYWYRQAAGRGLQLLFYSVGIGQISSEVPQNLSASRPQDRQFILSSKKLLLSDSGFYLCAWSVQGAYGYTFGSGTRLTVV.

A single count supports this clone. This chain uses TRBV27 with TRBJ1-5, with D perhaps TRBD1 (5 bases). V gave up 6 bases and J gave up 0 bases, with 12 bases separating them. Germline V lookup: CDR1 MNHEY, CDR2 SMNVEV (reference sequence). The length of the CDR3 is 15 residues. CDR3 DNA: TGTGCCAGCAGCCGAGACAGTATTAGCAATCAGCCCCAGCATTTT. The encoded protein is CASSRDSISNQPQHF.

Remarks on this clone: Other DNA sequences in the same sample also yield this CDR3. The chain links TRBV12-3 or TRBV12-4 to TRBJ2-7; D gene ambiguous. V was cut by 4 bases and J by 3 bases, with 4 bases left in between. The CDR3 has 11 residues. This CDR3 is CASSSSYEQYF. The CDR3 nucleotides read TGTGCCAGCAGTTCGAGCTACGAGCAGTACTTC.

The chain couples TRBV5-5 to TRBJ2-3, with 10 bases lining up with TRBD1. V dropped 6 bases and J dropped 3; count of bases not matched to a gene: 4. Germline CDR1 reads SGHKS; CDR2 reads YYEKEE (reference sequence). The CDR3 is made up of 14 amino acids. DNA of the CDR3: TGTGCCAGCACTCCGGGACAGGGGACAGATACGCAGTATTTT. Amino acid sequence: CASTPGQGTDTQYF.